What follows describes a single T cell receptor beta chain. Germline V lookup: CDR1 GTSNPN, CDR2 SVGIG (reference sequence). J lost 9 bases, V lost 2 bases, and 9 bases had no gene match. The CDR3 is 15 residues long. This sample stems from a study of T cell changes during pregnancy in multiple sclerosis. Assay used: immunoSEQ multiplex PCR; TCRdb lists only in-frame clones, some missing. This sample has 40,000 or so clones; around 92% occur once, and the top ten carry around a quarter. The rearrangement joins TRBV30 to TRBJ1-6; 8 bases fit TRBD1. The sequence derives from a female donor with multiple sclerosis, enrolled in a pregnancy study. The sequencing used CD8+ T cells from peripheral blood mononuclear cells, collected before pregnancy. In DNA form, the CDR3 reads TGTGCCTGGAGTATCCCGGGACAGGCTCTTTCACCCCTCCACTTT. Encoded protein: CAWSIPGQALSPLHF.